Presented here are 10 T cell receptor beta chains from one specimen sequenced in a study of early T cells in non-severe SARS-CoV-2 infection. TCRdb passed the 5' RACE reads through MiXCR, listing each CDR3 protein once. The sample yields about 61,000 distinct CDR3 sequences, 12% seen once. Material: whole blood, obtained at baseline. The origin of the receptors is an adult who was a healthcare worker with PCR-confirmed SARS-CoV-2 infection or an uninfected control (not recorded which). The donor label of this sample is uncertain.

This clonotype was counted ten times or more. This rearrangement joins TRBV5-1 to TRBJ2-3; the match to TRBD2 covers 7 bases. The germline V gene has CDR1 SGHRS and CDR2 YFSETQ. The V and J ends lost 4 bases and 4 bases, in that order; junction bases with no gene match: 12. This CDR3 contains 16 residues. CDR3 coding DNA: TGCGCCAGCAGCCCCGAGACGGGAGGTAGGGCAGATACGCAGTATTTT. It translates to CASSPETGGRADTQYF.

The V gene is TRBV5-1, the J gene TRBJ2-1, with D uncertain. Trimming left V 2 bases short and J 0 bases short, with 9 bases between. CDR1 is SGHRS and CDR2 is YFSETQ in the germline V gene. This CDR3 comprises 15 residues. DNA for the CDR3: TGCGCCAGCAGCTTCCTCAGTGGCTCCTACAATGAGCAGTTCTTC. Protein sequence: CASSFLSGSYNEQFF.

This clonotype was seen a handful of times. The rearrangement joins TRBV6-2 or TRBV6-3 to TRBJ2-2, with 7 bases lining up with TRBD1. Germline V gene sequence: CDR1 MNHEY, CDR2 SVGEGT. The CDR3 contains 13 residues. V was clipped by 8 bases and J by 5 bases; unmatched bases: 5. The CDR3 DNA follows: TGTGCCAGCCTTATACAGGGGACCGGGGAGCTGTTTTTT. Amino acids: CASLIQGTGELFF.

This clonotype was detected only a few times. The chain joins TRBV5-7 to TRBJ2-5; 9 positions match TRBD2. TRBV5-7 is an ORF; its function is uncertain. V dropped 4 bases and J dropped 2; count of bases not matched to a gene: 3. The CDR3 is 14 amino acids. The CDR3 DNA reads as TGTGCCAGCAGCGATAGCGGGGGACAAGAGACCCAGTACTTC. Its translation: CASSDSGGQETQYF.

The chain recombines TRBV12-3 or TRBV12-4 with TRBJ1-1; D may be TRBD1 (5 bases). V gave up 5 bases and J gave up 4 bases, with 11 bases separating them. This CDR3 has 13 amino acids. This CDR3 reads CASSAQGRTEAFF. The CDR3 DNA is TGTGCCAGCAGTGCCCAGGGACGCACTGAAGCTTTCTTT.

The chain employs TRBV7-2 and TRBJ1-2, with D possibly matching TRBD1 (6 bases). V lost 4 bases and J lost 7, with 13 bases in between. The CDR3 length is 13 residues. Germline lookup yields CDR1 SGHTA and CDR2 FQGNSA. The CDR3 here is CASSSEVGGGYTF. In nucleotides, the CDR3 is TGTGCCAGCAGCTCAGAAGTAGGGGGTGGCTACACCTTC.

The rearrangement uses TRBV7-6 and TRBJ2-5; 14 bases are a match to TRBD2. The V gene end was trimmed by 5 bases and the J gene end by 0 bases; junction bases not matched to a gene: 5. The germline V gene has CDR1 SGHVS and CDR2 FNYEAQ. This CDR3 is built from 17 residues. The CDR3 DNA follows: TGTGCCAGCAGCCCGGGGACTAGCGGGAGCTACCAAGAGACCCAGTACTTC. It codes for CASSPGTSGSYQETQYF. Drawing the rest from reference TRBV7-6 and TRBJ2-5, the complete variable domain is GAGVSQSPRYKVTKRGQDVALRCDPISGHVSLYWYRQALGQGPEFLTYFNYEAQQDKSGLPNDRFSAERPEGSISTLTIQRTEQRDSAMYRCASSPGTSGSYQETQYFGPGTRLLVL.

The chain's CDR3 is CAWSPRPPQETEAFF. In DNA, the CDR3 is TGTGCCTGGAGTCCGCGTCCCCCGCAGGAGACTGAAGCTTTCTTT. This chain joins TRBV30 and TRBJ1-1, with D uncertain. The CDR3 has 15 amino acids. Germline CDR1 reads GTSNPN; CDR2 reads SVGIG (reference sequence). Trimming removed 2 bases from V and 5 bases from J, with 18 bases in between.

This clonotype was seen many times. The CDR3 spells CASSPLQFGYGYTF. In nucleotides, the CDR3 is TGTGCCAGCAGCCCTCTCCAGTTCGGGTATGGCTACACCTTC. This chain connects TRBV3-1 to TRBJ1-2, with D unresolved. Trimming took 4 bases from V and 5 from J, leaving 14 bases between them. CDR1 and CDR2 from the germline V gene are LGHDT and YNNKEL (reference sequence). CDR3 length equals 14 residues.

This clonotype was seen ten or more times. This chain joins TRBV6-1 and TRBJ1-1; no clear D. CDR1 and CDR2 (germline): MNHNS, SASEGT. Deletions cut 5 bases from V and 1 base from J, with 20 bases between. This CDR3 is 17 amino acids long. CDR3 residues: CASSPSRWVGSNTEAFF. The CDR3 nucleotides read TGTGCCAGCAGTCCAAGCAGGTGGGTGGGATCGAACACTGAAGCTTTCTTT.